Listed below are T cell receptor beta chains from one sample, sequenced in a study of blood T cell repertoires in COVID-19. The protocol was immunoSEQ multiplex PCR, while the TCRdb copy is restricted to in-frame clones and leaves out a portion. The profile shows around 19,000 clones, around 92% of them singletons. Sequenced input: peripheral blood. The receptors derive from a human donor in a cohort sampled during active COVID-19. Each CDR3 is given with its conserved first and last residue.

J	V	CDR3
TRBJ2-2	TRBV6-5	CASSSGGANTGELFF
TRBJ1-5	TRBV28	CASSALGGNQPQHF
TRBJ2-7	TRBV6-5	CASSYSGTGSYEQYF
TRBJ2-4	TRBV24-1	CATSDPGQGGNIQYF
TRBJ2-5	TRBV12-3/TRBV12-4	CASSFRFVETQYF
TRBJ2-7	TRBV5-1	CASRKLDTPYEQYF
TRBJ2-7	TRBV3-1/TRBV3-2	CASGRLSGDYEQYF
TRBJ2-1	TRBV5-1	CASSPATGPYSYNEQFF
TRBJ2-5	TRBV2	CASSREGESKTQYF
TRBJ1-2	TRBV28	CASSLSPGQTNYGYTF
TRBJ1-1	TRBV29-1	CSVPGQGGWTEAFF
TRBJ2-7	TRBV10-3	CAMGQGYEQYF
TRBJ1-5	TRBV27	CASSFGGGQPQHF
TRBJ2-7	TRBV7-8	CASSPGTGETYEQYF
TRBJ2-7	TRBV7-8	CASSPGQGPSYEQYF
TRBJ1-1	TRBV9	CASTPGGWDTEAFF
TRBJ1-6	TRBV19	CASSMKGPGLSPLHF
TRBJ2-2	TRBV7-9	CASSRGQNTGELFF
TRBJ2-7	TRBV6-5	CASGRWAGEQYF
TRBJ2-7	TRBV3-1/TRBV3-2	CASSTGQGSSEQYF
TRBJ1-5	TRBV11-3	CASSLGGTGAGNQPQHF
TRBJ2-7	TRBV10-3	CAVTNSAGAFYEQYF
TRBJ2-1	TRBV28	CASAPLFLNEQFF
TRBJ2-1	TRBV5-1	CASSSSGTGGNEQFF
TRBJ1-2	TRBV5-4	CASSLGQDQWGYTF
TRBJ1-1	TRBV2	CASSVVRLQGRTEAFF
TRBJ2-2	TRBV2	CASLGGANTGELFF
TRBJ1-1	TRBV5-5	CASSLGRPNTEAFF
TRBJ2-3	TRBV2	CASKFQGDTDTQYF
TRBJ1-1	TRBV18	CASSLSGTGAGNTEAFF
TRBJ2-3	TRBV6-5	CASSPGIAALDTQYF
TRBJ2-1	TRBV7-8	CASSQGRPYNEQFF
TRBJ2-3	TRBV19	CASSIDKARGTDTQYF
TRBJ2-2	TRBV9	CASSVSGKNTGELFF
TRBJ1-1	TRBV5-6	CASSAGPNWNTEAFF
TRBJ2-5	TRBV30	CAWSPRSGRKETQYF
TRBJ2-3	TRBV6-5	CASTRMGLVTDTQYF
TRBJ2-2	TRBV14	CASSQDFRTSGRALKSGELFF
TRBJ2-3	TRBV4-1	CASSQVTGATDTQYF
TRBJ1-2	TRBV28	CASSLTSGSANYGYTF
TRBJ1-1	TRBV6-5	CASTRDRLNTEAFF
TRBJ2-5	TRBV4-1	CASSHSQGAGETQYF
TRBJ1-4	TRBV13	CASSSGSSMEKLFF
TRBJ2-7	TRBV7-3	CASSFSGVGYEQYF
TRBJ2-7	TRBV29-1	CSVEDPEASYEQYF
TRBJ1-1	TRBV13	CASSLPTGALNTEAFF
TRBJ1-2	TRBV4-1	CASSTTTEPYGYTF
TRBJ1-3	TRBV5-1	CASSQGLSGNTIYF
TRBJ1-2	TRBV28	CASSFLPRADGYTF
TRBJ2-7	TRBV28	CASSPLGEAGAREQYF
TRBJ2-5	TRBV5-1	CASSRGEASGRETQYF
TRBJ1-5	TRBV19	CASSIQGMSNQPQHF
TRBJ2-3	TRBV27	CASSFKRQGLSTDTQYF